These 2 T cell receptor beta chains originate from one sample sequenced in a study of early T cells in non-severe SARS-CoV-2 infection. TCRdb processed the 5' RACE reads anew with MiXCR; each CDR3 protein has one entry. The sample consists of tens of thousands of distinct CDR3 sequences, around 14% of them appearing once. Sequencing was done on a sample of whole blood. The receptors were sampled from an adult who was a healthcare worker with PCR-confirmed SARS-CoV-2 infection or an uninfected control (not recorded which).

The genes are TRBV7-9 and TRBJ1-1, with D possibly TRBD1 on 5 matching bases. Germline V gene lookup returns CDR1 SEHNR and CDR2 FQNEAQ (reference sequence). Trimming cost V 5 bases and J 3 bases, with 10 bases left between them. The length of the CDR3 is 13 residues. CDR3 sequence reads: CASSLQGYTEAFF. The CDR3 DNA is TGTGCCAGCAGCCTCCAGGGTTACACTGAAGCTTTCTTT.

This clonotype was counted many times. This chain uses TRBV7-3 with TRBJ2-2; D gene unclear. The length of the CDR3 is 16 residues. Trimming removed 5 bases at V and 1 base at J, with 14 bases between. The V gene's germline CDR1 is SGHTA and CDR2 FQGTGA. This CDR3 is CASSPKAPQNTGELFF. DNA of the CDR3: TGTGCCAGCAGCCCGAAGGCCCCACAGAACACCGGGGAGCTGTTTTTT.